The T cell receptor (beta chain) described here comes from a study of early T cells in non-severe SARS-CoV-2 infection (dated by TCRdb to the early 2020s). Regarding the study in general: Bulk RNA from unsorted whole blood was used for TCR sequencing, so alpha and beta chains could not be paired. Here is what the overall study found, with its caveats: VDJdb matching was skewed toward anti-spike CD8 responses, so virus-specific expansions were likely underestimated and private and CD4 specificities were missed.

A case-control design nested within a healthcare worker cohort in London, UK, was used, with weekly nasopharyngeal swab PCR tests and blood sampling performed. Between 23 and 31 March 2020, the week of the UK lockdown, healthcare workers were enrolled and then followed up weekly for as long as 16 weeks. As for this clonotype: The specificity of this receptor is unknown. The sample holds no much larger clone one base away, and base qualities are not on file.

Library preparation employed 5' RACE. Sequencing was performed on a NextSeq 500. In the TCR library protocol, unique molecular identifiers were attached to individual cDNA molecules to correct for PCR bias and sequencing error. TCR alpha and beta chains were both sequenced, and the abundances of alpha and beta sequences in each sample were closely correlated with each other. The study's processing was this. V gene, J gene and CDR3 annotation of TCR sequences was performed with Decombinator V4. Expanded TCRs were defined as changing significantly between any two time points under a Poisson model with p below 0.0001. Abundances of TCRs were expressed as counts per million after normalisation to the total number of TCRs sequenced in each sample. MAIT TCRs were defined by TRAV1-2 paired with TRAJ12, TRAJ20 or TRAJ33, and iNKT TCRs by TRAV10 paired with TRAJ18. A search of VDJdb, accessed on 1 November 2021, was run for TCRs annotated to CMV, EBV and SARS-CoV-2, with TCRs annotated for multiple antigens excluded. TCRdb reanalyzed the raw reads on its own, using fastp at Q25 for trimming and MiXCR for clone calling, and kept in-frame beta chains. Duplicate CDR3 protein sequences are folded into a single record with the most common DNA and genes. The V and J calls and clone size come from TCRdb's table, not from the authors' own analysis. Recorded for this sample are roughly 56,000 distinct CDR3 sequences; about 10% of them occurred a single time. 6% to 8% of the sample goes to the ten largest clones.

The germline V gene encodes CDR1 ENHRY and CDR2 SYGVKD. Trimming at the junction amounts to 8 bases on V and 2 bases on J, and the germline ends lie 21 bases apart. Measured from the cysteine to the phenylalanine, the CDR3 is 16 residues long. Just the 48-base CDR3 DNA is kept, in frame starting at base 1. The rearranged chain carries TRBV10-3 and TRBJ1-1; D gene: possibly TRBD1, on 5 matching bases. Sequenced sample: whole blood. The receptor comes from an adult who was a healthcare worker with PCR-confirmed SARS-CoV-2 infection or an uninfected control (not recorded which). The DNA sequence is given as TGTGCCATCCAAAGTGCAAGGGACCCTTTAAACACTGAAGCTTTCTTT. It is translated as CAIQSARDPLNTEAFF.